This T cell receptor beta chain was observed in a study of identical twins. CDR3 size: 11 residues. V lost 5 bases, J lost 4 bases, and 3 bases lay in between. This clonotype has a count of ten or more. MiXCR was run by TCRdb on the 5' RACE reads, yielding one entry per CDR3 protein. The sample contains 690,000 or so distinct CDR3 sequences, 8.6% of which appear only once. These data also featured in a second study, about yellow fever vaccine responses in identical twins.

V usage is TRBV12-3 or TRBV12-4 and J usage is TRBJ2-1; D ambiguous. This receptor was obtained from a woman between 18 and 29 years old in good health. Sequenced: PBMCs. Here the CDR3 reads CASSDYNEQFF. CDR3 nucleotides: TGTGCCAGCAGTGATTACAATGAGCAGTTCTTC.